This T cell receptor beta chain was captured in a study of blood T cell repertoires in COVID-19. Across the study: Some COVID-19 samples were acute and others convalescent; all came from the United States, Italy and Spain. Nucleic acid was either cDNA or gDNA, and it came from T cells, B-cell-depleted T cells, or PBMCs.

V lost 1 base to trimming and J lost 8 bases, with 9 bases between them. CDR1 and CDR2 from the germline V gene are MDHEN and SYDVKM. The CDR3 contains 14 residues. In the authors' methods: Estimation of nucleated cell counts relied on the amplification of reference gene primers. TCRdb's table, derived via immunoSEQ multiplex PCR, lists solely in-frame clones and lacks some. D and trimming come from the DNA, and the V and J calls and clone size come from that table. There are some 220,000 clones in the sample; approximately 80% occur only once, and roughly 18% lies in the top ten. The sequencing input was peripheral blood. This chain joins TRBV28 and TRBJ1-6; maybe TRBD1 (5 bases). The sequence derives from a woman of 80 years or more with active or convalescent COVID-19. The CDR3 nucleotides read TGTGCCAGCAGTTTATCAGGGCATTATTCACCCCTCCACTTT. It is translated as CASSLSGHYSPLHF.